This T cell receptor beta chain comes out of a study of beta chain features in type 1 diabetes (dated by TCRdb to the late 2010s). For the wider study: Mean age, gender distribution, total cell number and subset yield did not differ between patients and healthy donors. A total of 90 million to 130 million sorted cells were examined across all samples, and a strong correlation was observed between cell number per subset and RNA yield. Naive and central memory subsets were obtained from all 30 or so donors, but regulatory and stem cell-like memory subsets were isolated from only 8 patients and 8 healthy donors. The study compared TCRB repertoires of sorted circulating CD4+ T cell subsets between recently diagnosed type 1 diabetes patients and matched healthy donors. The study at large found these results: Because the HLA sub-analyses included only small numbers of individuals, any influence of HLA type on TCRB rearrangement was left unresolved. Patients with type 1 diabetes made fewer insertions and deleted more nucleotides at VDJ recombination sites, implying thymic rearrangement abnormalities. Because cDNA was sequenced instead of genomic DNA, highly expressing activated cells could be over-represented, though the groups showed no difference in activation or CD3 levels. Naive, central memory and regulatory TCRB repertoires appeared to be more similar among patients than among healthy donors. Type 1 diabetes patients showed a moderate but significant shortening of TCRB CDR3 length in all four CD4+ subsets. Shorter templates might have been favored by PCR, but patient and control samples were amplified and corrected together, so both groups would have been affected equally by any skew.

The germline V gene encodes CDR1 SGHDT and CDR2 YYEEEE. V is pared back by 3 bases and J by 8 bases, with 12 bases lying between the germline termini. The CDR3 sequence holds 13 residues, the cysteine and phenylalanine included. Just CDR3 DNA is preserved here, 39 bases in frame from base 1. The entire isolated RNA was reverse transcribed using the High Capacity cDNA Reverse Transcription Kit, and thus expressed TCRB transcripts were sequenced. Deep immunoSEQ sequencing was performed on naive, central memory and regulatory T cell samples, with an average of around 3.4 million total reads per sample. Sorted cells were lysed in RLT buffer and RNA was extracted with DNase-treated RNeasy Micro or Mini kits, depending on cell number. To prevent cross-contamination, every cell subset was processed on its own, while patient and healthy donor samples were processed together. The immunoSEQ multiplex PCR was used to amplify TCRB sequences from cDNA, yielding 87-bp fragments that span the CDR3 region. Sequencing of the amplicons was performed on the Illumina HiSeq platform. As for the authors' bioinformatics: PCR bias was corrected computationally using synthetic template baselines, and reads within Hamming distance 2 were collapsed, with unmergeable singletons discarded. Reads were aligned against IMGT to assign V, D and J genes, CDR3 length and insertions or deletions at six rearrangement sites. Clonotype counts were normalized to sorted cell number within each subset before computing true diversity and Gini coefficients with the tcR R package. The overlap coefficient, calculated on TCRB nucleotide sequences, was used to quantify repertoire sharing. Out-of-frame TCRB sequences from naive cells were analyzed to stand in for the pre-selection repertoire. This is the immuneACCESS table as TCRdb keeps it, with only in-frame sequences that have V and J called. A part of the clones is gone; compared with another copy, unresolved V genes explain less than half, and the rest is unexplained. D and trimming were read from the DNA, whereas the V and J calls and clone size are those reported in that table. The table for this sample lists about 340,000 clones; 13% of them were counted only once. The ten most abundant clones make up about 0.016% of the sample.

On this clone itself: Its antigen is unknown. No quality values exist for individual bases; no much larger clone is one base distant.

Each donor gave one peripheral blood draw, around 0.12 L on average, collected into heparinised tubes. A BD FACSAria II and a panel including CD45RO, CCR7, CD25, CD127, CD95 and CD27 were used to sort naive, central memory, regulatory and stem cell-like memory CD4+ T cells. Purity was above 95% for every sorted population. PBMCs were separated immediately by Lymphoprep density gradient centrifugation and were stained directly, without being cultured. To minimize batch effects, samples were stained and sorted in pairs, one healthy donor with one patient per experiment. This clonotype originated in a woman under 30 with type 1 diabetes. The chain employs TRBV5-6 and TRBJ2-1; the D gene is perhaps TRBD1, from 5 matching bases. Sequencing used naive CD4+ T cells from blood. Taken with the paper, the label for cell subset or site translates to: true naive CD4+ T cells. The DNA sequence is TGTGCCAGCAGCTCCCGACAGACGGATGAGCAGTTCTTC. This encodes CASSSRQTDEQFF.